Listed here are 30 T cell receptor beta chains from one sample, sequenced in a study of blood T cell repertoires in COVID-19. Profiling relied on immunoSEQ multiplex PCR, and the TCRdb table lists in-frame clones only, not all of them. The table has 150,000 or so clones, approximately 80% seen once; the top ten hold 11%. The sequencing input was peripheral blood. These receptors were taken from a human donor in a cohort sampled during active COVID-19.

This clone was recorded many times. Other nucleotide sequences from this sample produce the same CDR3. The V call is TRBV7-9, the J call TRBJ1-4; D gene unclear. This CDR3 contains 15 residues. V dropped 3 bases and J dropped 0 bases, with 8 bases sitting between them. Germline-derived CDR1 and CDR2 are SEHNR and FQNEAQ (reference sequence). CDR3 in DNA: TGTGCCAGCAGCTTTCCCAGTACAACTAATGAAAAACTGTTTTTT. Protein sequence: CASSFPSTTNEKLFF.

The chain is built from TRBV27 and TRBJ2-5, with 10 bases fitting TRBD1. The CDR3 length is 17 residues. The germline V gene encodes CDR1 MNHEY and CDR2 SMNVEV (reference sequence). The V gene end was trimmed by 1 base and the J gene end by 5 bases; junction bases not matched to a gene: 10. The CDR3: CASSLYPGTTGGETQYF. DNA of the CDR3: TGTGCCAGCAGTTTATATCCGGGAACGACAGGGGGCGAGACCCAGTACTTC.

The V gene is TRBV18, the J gene TRBJ2-2; perhaps TRBD1 as D (6 bases). Per germline, CDR1 KGHSH and CDR2 LQKENI. Trimming shortened V by 4 bases and J by 4 bases, and 13 bases separated the two germline ends. The CDR3 contains 15 residues. CDR3 coding DNA: TGTGCCAGCTCACGAGAGACAGGTAGCACCGGGGAGCTGTTTTTT. Amino acid sequence: CASSRETGSTGELFF.

The chain is built from TRBV4-3 and TRBJ1-3; TRBD1 might be the D (5 bases). CDR1 and CDR2 (germline): LGHNA, YSLEER. This CDR3 comprises 13 residues. V was cut by 2 bases and J by 4 bases, with 6 bases left in between. This CDR3 reads CASSQKGGNTIYF. CDR3 coding DNA: TGCGCCAGCAGCCAAAAGGGGGGAAACACCATATATTTT.

This clone was counted a single time. The J gene is TRBJ2-7, the V gene TRBV30, with D possibly TRBD1 on 7 matching bases. CDR1 is GTSNPN, CDR2 SVGIG, per germline (reference sequence). The CDR3 has 15 amino acids. Trimming pared 3 bases from V and 3 bases from J, leaving 18 bases between. In DNA, the CDR3 is TGTGCCTGGAGACCAGGGGGGTGGTCCTACTACGAGCAGTACTTC. Its translation: CAWRPGGWSYYEQYF.

This clone was counted only a few times. The chain links TRBV7-2 to TRBJ1-2; D unresolved. Per germline, CDR1 SGHTA and CDR2 FQGNSA. The CDR3 has 13 residues. V was shortened by 3 bases and J by 2 bases, with 7 bases between the two germline ends. The CDR3 DNA reads as TGTGCCAGCAGCTTCAAGAGGAACTATGGCTACACCTTC. Translated, it gives CASSFKRNYGYTF.

This clone was seen a handful of times. The rearrangement uses TRBV10-2 and TRBJ1-6; D gene unclear. V was clipped by 2 bases and J by 6 bases, with 5 bases between them. CDR3 length: 13 amino acids. Germline V lookup: CDR1 WSHSY, CDR2 SAAADI. The CDR3 region is CASSETGNSPLHF. CDR3 coding DNA: TGCGCCAGCAGTGAGACGGGTAATTCACCCCTCCACTTT.

This chain uses TRBV18 with TRBJ2-7; 10 bases match TRBD2. Germline V gene lookup returns CDR1 KGHSH and CDR2 LQKENI. Trimming cost V 7 bases and J 4 bases; bases outside gene matches: 4. CDR3 length equals 13 residues. The CDR3, as DNA: TGTGCCAGCTTTCTAGCGGGAGCTTACGAGCAGTACTTC. Translated: CASFLAGAYEQYF.

The gene calls are TRBV10-2 and TRBJ2-7; 8 nucleotides agree with TRBD2. Germline loops: CDR1 WSHSY, CDR2 SAAADI. This CDR3 comprises 19 residues. V lost 3 bases and J lost 2; bases outside the gene matches: 18. The CDR3 coding sequence is TGCGCCAGCAGTGACCAAATCCCGAAAAGAGTAGCGGGAACCTACGAGCAGTACTTC. Amino acids: CASSDQIPKRVAGTYEQYF.

The V gene is TRBV11-3, the J gene TRBJ2-7; 10 nucleotides match TRBD1. The CDR3 covers 13 residues. The ends lost 5 bases at V and 5 bases at J; junction bases unmatched: 3. Per the germline V gene, CDR1 is SGHNT and CDR2 is YENEEA. CDR3 amino acids: CASSRDRGNEQYF. The CDR3 DNA is TGTGCCAGCAGCCGGGACAGGGGAAACGAGCAGTACTTC.

The chain joins TRBV27 to TRBJ2-5; 7 bases are shared with TRBD2. This CDR3 is built from 14 residues. The germline gives CDR1 MNHEY, CDR2 SMNVEV (reference sequence). Trimming took 5 bases from V and 5 from J; bases not matched to a gene: 8. Written as DNA, the CDR3 is TGTGCCAGCAGTATCCGGAGGGAGGGGGAGACCCAGTACTTC. Its translation is CASSIRREGETQYF.

This chain connects TRBV15 to TRBJ2-7; tentative D call: TRBD1 (5 bases). Germline loops: CDR1 LNHNV, CDR2 YYDKDF (reference sequence). V was clipped by 0 bases and J by 2 bases, with 8 bases between them. The CDR3 is 14 amino acids. CDR3 amino acids: CATSRDSGPYEQYF. In DNA form, the CDR3 reads TGTGCCACCAGCAGAGATTCAGGGCCCTACGAGCAGTACTTC.

The chain is built from TRBV10-3 and TRBJ2-7; TRBD2 agrees at 12 bases. The V gene's germline CDR1 is ENHRY and CDR2 SYGVKD. V trimming: 10 bases; J trimming: 6 bases; junction bases outside the gene matches: 13. The CDR3 covers 15 residues. CDR3 protein: CATGTSGRATAEQYF. The CDR3 nucleotides are TGTGCCACCGGGACTAGCGGGCGAGCCACCGCCGAGCAGTACTTC.

The chain joins TRBV10-1 to TRBJ2-7, with TRBD2 identical over 9 bases. CDR1 and CDR2 from the germline V gene are WNHNN and SYGVQD (reference sequence). There are 14 residues in the CDR3. With V trimmed by 6 bases and J by 2 bases, 5 bases remained unmatched. This CDR3 is CASRLAGATYEQYF. The CDR3 DNA sequence: TGCGCCAGCAGGTTAGCGGGGGCGACCTACGAGCAGTACTTC.

V gene TRBV10-1 combines with J gene TRBJ2-1, with no clear D. Germline V gene lookup returns CDR1 WNHNN and CDR2 SYGVQD (reference sequence). CDR3 length: 13 residues. Deletions cut 4 bases from V and 8 bases from J, with 12 bases between. Here the CDR3 reads CASSVQLGDEQFF. CDR3 in DNA: TGCGCCAGCAGTGTGCAGCTAGGAGATGAGCAGTTCTTC.

The J gene is TRBJ2-3, the V gene TRBV4-1; D remains ambiguous. Germline V gene lookup returns CDR1 MGHRA and CDR2 YSYEKL. This CDR3 has 15 amino acids. V dropped 4 bases and J dropped 3 bases, with 14 bases sitting between them. This CDR3 reads CASSPLIVRTDTQYF. The CDR3, as DNA: TGCGCCAGCAGCCCCCTTATCGTACGGACAGATACGCAGTATTTT.

The V gene is TRBV11-2, the J gene TRBJ1-1, with D hard to call. The CDR3 contains 14 residues. Trimming pared 0 bases from V and 9 bases from J, leaving 14 bases between. Looked up from germline, CDR1 is SGHAT and CDR2 is FQNNGV. CDR3 protein: CASSLEPSGKKAFF. CDR3 coding DNA: TGTGCCAGCAGCTTAGAGCCGAGCGGAAAAAAAGCTTTCTTT.

This clone was seen a single time. The rearrangement joins TRBV6-2 or TRBV6-3 to TRBJ1-1; weak D call: TRBD1 (6 bases). V was trimmed by 2 bases and J by 3 bases, leaving 22 bases between them. The CDR3 runs to 18 residues. In germline, CDR1 is MNHEY, CDR2 SVGEGT. The CDR3 spells CASSYTLQGSVSDTEAFF. CDR3 nucleotide sequence: TGTGCCAGCAGTTACACCCTACAGGGTTCGGTGAGTGACACTGAAGCTTTCTTT.

CDR3 coding DNA: TGTGCCAGCAGCGTGGGCTATGCGGGCTACACCTTC. This sequence encodes CASSVGYAGYTF. The chain combines TRBV9 with TRBJ1-2; D uncertain. CDR1 is SGDLS and CDR2 is YYNGEE in the germline V gene. This CDR3 has 12 amino acids. V lost 2 bases and J lost 8, with 10 bases in between. Full variable domain (rest looked up from reference TRBV9 and TRBJ1-2): DSGVTQTPKHLITATGQRVTLRCSPRSGDLSVYWYQQSLDQGLQFLIQYYNGEERAKGNILERFSAQQFPDLHSELNLSSLELGDSALYFCASSVGYAGYTFGSGTRLTVV.

This chain connects TRBV7-2 to TRBJ1-2; D is uncertain. Germline V CDR1 and CDR2: SGHTA, FQGNSA. Trimming shortened V by 2 bases and J by 2 bases, and 21 bases separated the two germline ends. This CDR3 spans 18 amino acids. This CDR3 is CASSLLPETFKINYGYTF. CDR3 coding DNA: TGTGCCAGCAGCTTATTGCCAGAAACCTTTAAGATAAACTATGGCTACACCTTC.

This clone was seen more than once but under ten times. V is TRBV4-3 and J is TRBJ1-1; D ambiguous. CDR1 is LGHNA, CDR2 YSLEER, per germline. The V gene lost 1 base and the J gene lost 7 bases, with 13 bases spanning the gap. This CDR3 has 14 amino acids. The CDR3 sequence: CASSQATPEGEAFF. The CDR3 DNA reads as TGCGCCAGCAGCCAAGCGACACCAGAAGGTGAAGCTTTCTTT.

This clone was found once. The V call is TRBV9, the J call TRBJ2-7; 10 nucleotides agree with TRBD1. This CDR3 is 14 amino acids long. Trimming took 2 bases from V and 3 from J; bases not matched to a gene: 2. Germline CDR1 and CDR2: SGDLS and YYNGEE. The CDR3 loop is CASSVGQGVYEQYF. As DNA, the CDR3 is TGTGCCAGCAGCGTCGGACAGGGGGTCTACGAGCAGTACTTC.

The chain couples TRBV27 to TRBJ2-3, with TRBD2 matching over 8 bases. CDR3 length: 17 residues. Unmatched junction bases numbered 11, after V lost 0 bases and J lost 6 bases. Germline loops: CDR1 MNHEY, CDR2 SMNVEV (reference sequence). The CDR3 spells CASSLSLTGLGRDTQYF. DNA of the CDR3: TGTGCCAGCAGTTTATCACTCACGGGACTAGGGAGGGATACGCAGTATTTT.

The gene calls are TRBV27 and TRBJ1-1; 9 nucleotides match TRBD1. Germline CDR1 MNHEY, CDR2 SMNVEV (reference sequence). The V gene end was trimmed by 5 bases and the J gene end by 4 bases; junction bases not matched to a gene: 8. The CDR3 is 15 amino acids. Written as DNA, the CDR3 is TGTGCCAGCAGTAAACAGGGGGCGCTGAGCACTGAAGCTTTCTTT. Translating gives CASSKQGALSTEAFF.

The V and J genes are TRBV12-3 or TRBV12-4 and TRBJ2-7; 7 nucleotides line up with TRBD1. The CDR3 is 13 amino acids. V trimming: 4 bases; J trimming: 5 bases; junction bases outside the gene matches: 5. Here the CDR3 reads CASSYDRAHEQYF. In DNA, the CDR3 is TGTGCCAGCAGTTATGACAGGGCCCACGAGCAGTACTTC.

CDR3 sequence reads: CASSPAVATNEKLFF. CDR3 coding DNA: TGTGCCAGCTCACCGGCGGTTGCAACTAATGAAAAACTGTTTTTT. V and J are TRBV18 and TRBJ1-4, with D hard to call. CDR1 and CDR2 from the germline V gene are KGHSH and LQKENI. This CDR3 region has 15 residues. Trimming took off 3 bases at V and 0 bases at J, with 8 bases between the two ends.

This chain joins TRBV4-1 and TRBJ2-7; 10 bases are shared with TRBD2. V shed 3 bases, J shed 1 base, and the junction held 6 bases outside the gene matches. In germline, CDR1 is MGHRA, CDR2 YSYEKL. The length of the CDR3 is 16 residues. The CDR3 nucleotides read TGCGCCAGCAGCCAGTACCCAGCGGGAGGGTCCTACGAGCAGTACTTC. Translated, it gives CASSQYPAGGSYEQYF.

This sequence joins TRBV27 and TRBJ2-2; a weak D match, TRBD2 (5 bases). This CDR3 has 16 residues. Germline CDR1 reads MNHEY; CDR2 reads SMNVEV (reference sequence). Deletions cut 4 bases from V and 4 bases from J, with 16 bases between. The CDR3 DNA sequence: TGTGCCAGCAGTTCCTCCCCCGGGGTCCTCACCGGGGAGCTGTTTTTT. Translating gives CASSSSPGVLTGELFF.

Regarding this clone: Other DNA variants within this sample encode the same CDR3. The genes are TRBV28 and TRBJ1-6, with D uncertain. The germline gives CDR1 MDHEN, CDR2 SYDVKM. With 4 bases removed from V and 7 bases from J, the gap between germline ends came to 5 bases. The CDR3 consists of 12 residues. The CDR3: CASSSGNSPLHF. The CDR3 nucleotides are TGTGCCAGCAGTTCGGGGAATTCACCCCTCCACTTT.

This rearrangement joins TRBV30 to TRBJ2-7; the match to TRBD2 covers 11 bases. V was clipped by 2 bases and J by 4 bases; unmatched bases: 7. CDR1 and CDR2 (germline): GTSNPN, SVGIG (reference sequence). This CDR3 spans 15 amino acids. The CDR3 spells CAWSLGTSGRYEQYF. In DNA, the CDR3 is TGTGCCTGGAGTCTTGGGACTAGCGGTAGATACGAGCAGTACTTC.